The 25 T cell receptor beta chains presented below share a single source sample, sequenced in a study of blood T cell repertoires in COVID-19. Data came from immunoSEQ multiplex PCR; TCRdb stores just in-frame clones and leaves some out. The sample consists of some 250,000 clones, roughly 89% of them appearing once. The source material was PBMCs or T cells enriched from blood (not recorded which). All receptors come from a man aged 35-49 years who had recovered from COVID-19.

V usage is TRBV7-9 and J usage is TRBJ1-1; D gene uncertain. Trimming stripped 8 bases from V and 3 bases from J, with 16 bases between. Germline V CDR1 and CDR2: SEHNR, FQNEAQ (reference sequence). This CDR3 contains 14 residues. Here the CDR3 DNA reads TGTGCCAGCGGACCTGGAGGAATGGACACTGAAGCTTTCTTT. Encoded protein: CASGPGGMDTEAFF.

V gene TRBV25-1 combines with J gene TRBJ2-1; 7 bases fit TRBD1. Per the germline V gene, CDR1 is MGHDK and CDR2 is SYGVNS. CDR3 size: 15 residues. The trim removed 8 bases at V and 3 bases at J, leaving 10 bases unmatched. CDR3 protein: CASRNPGQSYNEQFF. The CDR3 DNA sequence: TGTGCCAGCCGAAATCCGGGACAGAGCTACAATGAGCAGTTCTTC.

This chain uses TRBV6-5 with TRBJ2-3; D gene unclear. CDR1 MNHEY and CDR2 SVGAGI come from the germline V gene. The CDR3 contains 14 residues. Trimming shortened V by 2 bases and J by 2 bases, and 8 bases separated the two germline ends. Here the CDR3 DNA reads TGTGCCAGCAGTTACCCAGGAAACACAGATACGCAGTATTTT. Translated, it gives CASSYPGNTDTQYF.

The chain is built from TRBV2 and TRBJ2-5; TRBD1 agrees at 7 bases. In germline, CDR1 is SNHLY, CDR2 FYNNEI. The CDR3 has 15 residues. Unmatched junction bases numbered 6, after V lost 0 bases and J lost 5 bases. CDR3 DNA: TGTGCCAGCAGTGAAGCGCCCAACAGGGGTGAGACCCAGTACTTC. It codes for CASSEAPNRGETQYF.

The chain joins TRBV18 to TRBJ1-5; TRBD1 agrees at 9 bases. This CDR3 spans 16 amino acids. In germline, CDR1 is KGHSH, CDR2 LQKENI. Trimming took 4 bases from V and 3 from J; bases not matched to a gene: 7. DNA for the CDR3: TGTGCCAGCTCACACGCCGGGACAGGGACCAATCAGCCCCAGCATTTT. Protein product: CASSHAGTGTNQPQHF.

The rearrangement links TRBV12-3 or TRBV12-4 to TRBJ1-6; D ambiguous. Deletions cut 3 bases from V and 9 bases from J, with 6 bases between. There are 12 residues in the CDR3. The CDR3 reads CASSFRGSPLHF. The CDR3 DNA is TGTGCCAGCAGTTTTCGCGGTTCACCCCTCCACTTT.

The chain uses TRBV7-9 and TRBJ1-3; D may be TRBD1 (6 bases). Germline CDR1 and CDR2: SEHNR and FQNEAQ (reference sequence). This CDR3 spans 14 amino acids. With 5 bases removed from V and 0 bases from J, the gap between germline ends came to 8 bases. The CDR3, as DNA: TGTGCCAGCAGCCAGGGACACTCTGGAAACACCATATATTTT. Its translation is CASSQGHSGNTIYF.

The gene calls are TRBV10-3 and TRBJ1-6; tentatively, D is TRBD1 (6 bases). The CDR3 has 16 residues. V lost 10 bases, J lost 1 base, and 17 bases lay in between. Per germline, CDR1 ENHRY and CDR2 SYGVKD. The CDR3 spells CATARGSGSYNSPLHF. CDR3 in DNA: TGTGCCACCGCCAGGGGATCGGGTTCCTATAATTCACCCCTCCACTTT.

This sequence joins TRBV4-3 and TRBJ2-7, with TRBD2 matching over 10 bases. Germline values: CDR1 LGHNA, CDR2 YSLEER. V lost 4 bases to trimming and J lost 2 bases; unmatched junction nucleotides: 20. CDR3 length equals 20 residues. In DNA form, the CDR3 reads TGCGCCAGCAGCCTAAAGGTCGGGGCTAGCGGGAGTTCCCCTCCCTACGAGCAGTACTTC. It is translated as CASSLKVGASGSSPPYEQYF.

The chain has TRBV9 and TRBJ1-4, with D perhaps matching TRBD1 (6 bases). V was pared by 2 bases and J by 0 bases, with 14 bases between. Looked up from germline, CDR1 is SGDLS and CDR2 is YYNGEE. The CDR3 extends over 17 amino acids. CDR3 sequence: CASSVGQGSSTNEKLFF. The CDR3 DNA reads as TGTGCCAGCAGCGTTGGGCAGGGGTCATCAACTAATGAAAAACTGTTTTTT.

The J gene is TRBJ2-7, the V gene TRBV10-2; weak D call: TRBD2 (6 bases). The CDR3 has 15 residues. Trimming stripped 6 bases from V and 3 bases from J, with 18 bases between. The germline V gene has CDR1 WSHSY and CDR2 SAAADI. This CDR3 is CASSPDGGGLYEQYF. In DNA form, the CDR3 reads TGCGCCAGCAGCCCGGACGGGGGTGGACTCTACGAGCAGTACTTC.

A word on this clone: The same CDR3 can be traced to other DNA sequences in this sample. CDR3 region: CSARDNYEQYF. For the CDR3, the DNA is TGCAGTGCTAGGGACAACTACGAGCAGTACTTC. The chain combines TRBV20-1 with TRBJ2-7; D perhaps matches TRBD1 (5 bases). CDR3 size: 11 residues. V was clipped by 3 bases and J by 3 bases, with 6 bases between them. CDR1 is DFQATT, CDR2 SNEGSKA, per germline (reference sequence).

The gene calls are TRBV27 and TRBJ1-1, with D possibly being TRBD1 (6 bases). Germline-derived CDR1 and CDR2 are MNHEY and SMNVEV (reference sequence). The CDR3 length is 13 residues. V dropped 6 bases and J dropped 5 bases, with 13 bases sitting between them. Here the CDR3 DNA reads TGTGCCAGCAGGAAACAGGGATATACTGAAGCTTTCTTT. It yields the protein CASRKQGYTEAFF.

V is TRBV5-1 and J is TRBJ2-3; weak D call: TRBD2 (5 bases). CDR1 SGHRS and CDR2 YFSETQ come from the germline V gene. Trimming removed 0 bases at V and 4 bases at J, with 15 bases between. This CDR3 is built from 16 residues. The CDR3 DNA follows: TGCGCCAGCAGCTTGGGTTGGTTGGGAGTTTCAGATACGCAGTATTTT. Its protein is CASSLGWLGVSDTQYF.

The V and J genes are TRBV19 and TRBJ1-2; TRBD1 aligns across 12 bases. J lost 4 bases, V lost 6 bases, and 12 bases had no gene match. This CDR3 region has 17 residues. Germline-derived CDR1 and CDR2 are LNHDA and SQIVND (reference sequence). CDR3 amino acids: CASSISGTGGLFYGYTF. The CDR3 coding sequence is TGTGCCAGTAGCATCTCCGGGACAGGGGGCCTCTTCTATGGCTACACCTTC.

The chain joins TRBV7-6 to TRBJ2-5; D is uncertain. Per the germline V gene, CDR1 is SGHVS and CDR2 is FNYEAQ. Trimming removed 2 bases from V and 3 bases from J, with 7 bases in between. CDR3 length: 13 amino acids. CDR3 in amino acids: CASSLNRKETQYF. CDR3 sequence (DNA): TGTGCCAGCAGCTTAAACAGAAAAGAGACCCAGTACTTC.

The CDR3 here is CASRGLATTGELFF. Here the CDR3 DNA reads TGTGCCAGCAGGGGACTAGCGACCACCGGGGAGCTGTTTTTT. This rearrangement joins TRBV2 to TRBJ2-2; 10 positions agree with TRBD2. From germline, CDR1 is SNHLY and CDR2 FYNNEI. CDR3 size: 14 residues. With V trimmed by 6 bases and J by 4 bases, 2 bases remained unmatched. Full variable domain (rest looked up from reference TRBV2 and TRBJ2-2): EPEVTQTPSHQVTQMGQEVILRCVPISNHLYFYWYRQILGQKVEFLVSFYNNEISEKSEIFDDQFSVERPDGSNFTLKIRSTKLEDSAMYFCASRGLATTGELFFGEGSRLTVL.

V and J are TRBV12-5 and TRBJ2-7, with TRBD2 matching 10 bases. Germline V gene sequence: CDR1 LGHNT, CDR2 FRNRAP. The CDR3 totals 16 residues. Trimming cost V 0 bases and J 2 bases; bases outside gene matches: 4. CDR3 in amino acids: CASGLVRTSGAYEQYF. CDR3 nucleotide sequence: TGTGCTAGTGGTTTGGTACGGACTAGCGGAGCCTACGAGCAGTACTTC. Full variable domain (rest looked up from reference TRBV12-5 and TRBJ2-7): DARVTQTPRHKVTEMGQEVTMRCQPILGHNTVFWYRQTMMQGLELLAYFRNRAPLDDSGMPKDRFSAEMPDATLATLKIQPSEPRDSAVYFCASGLVRTSGAYEQYFGPGTRLTVT.

This chain connects TRBV7-2 to TRBJ1-1; 7 bases map to TRBD1. V lost 4 bases and J lost 1; bases outside the gene matches: 6. The length of the CDR3 is 15 residues. The germline V gene has CDR1 SGHTA and CDR2 FQGNSA. The CDR3 loop is CASSYTGTENTEAFF. The CDR3, as DNA: TGTGCCAGCAGCTACACCGGGACAGAGAACACTGAAGCTTTCTTT. Based on the CDR3 plus reference TRBV7-2 and TRBJ1-1, the full variable domain is GAGVSQSPSNKVTEKGKDVELRCDPISGHTALYWYRQSLGQGLEFLIYFQGNSAPDKSGLPSDRFSAERTGGSVSTLTIQRTQQEDSAVYLCASSYTGTENTEAFFGQGTRLTVV.

The chain combines TRBV7-2 with TRBJ2-3; 7 bases map to TRBD2. CDR3 length equals 16 residues. From germline, CDR1 is SGHTA and CDR2 FQGNSA. The V segment lost 2 bases and the J segment 3 bases; nucleotides outside the gene matches: 8. The CDR3: CASSLRGGRGTDTQYF. The CDR3 DNA reads as TGTGCCAGCAGCTTACGCGGCGGGAGAGGTACAGATACGCAGTATTTT.

This clone was seen only a few times. V and J are TRBV12-5 and TRBJ1-5, with 10 nucleotides matching TRBD1. This CDR3 comprises 18 residues. The V segment lost 6 bases and the J segment 3 bases; nucleotides outside the gene matches: 14. The V gene's germline CDR1 is LGHNT and CDR2 FRNRAP. CDR3 in amino acids: CASGLTTTGGRSNQPQHF. In DNA form, the CDR3 reads TGTGCTAGTGGCCTTACCACGACAGGGGGCAGGTCCAATCAGCCCCAGCATTTT.

This clone appeared once. This chain connects TRBV5-1 to TRBJ2-2; 11 positions agree with TRBD2. The CDR3 covers 17 residues. Germline V CDR1 and CDR2: SGHRS, YFSETQ. V lost 4 bases and J lost 7; bases outside the gene matches: 12. Written as DNA, the CDR3 is TGCGCCAGCAGCCAATTAGCGGGGGGGCCGACTGGCGGGGAGCTGTTTTTT. Amino acid sequence: CASSQLAGGPTGGELFF.

This chain links TRBV19 with TRBJ1-5; possibly TRBD1 for D (6 bases). In germline, CDR1 is LNHDA, CDR2 SQIVND (reference sequence). CDR3 length equals 15 residues. Trimming removed 6 bases from V and 1 base from J, with 13 bases in between. For the CDR3, the DNA is TGTGCCAGTAGAGCGACAGGAGCCAGCAATCAGCCCCAGCATTTT. This codes for CASRATGASNQPQHF. The variable domain in full, with the rest retrieved from reference TRBV19 and TRBJ1-5, is DGGITQSPKYLFRKEGQNVTLSCEQNLNHDAMYWYRQDPGQGLRLIYYSQIVNDFQKGDIAEGYSVSREKKESFPLTVTSAQKNPTAFYLCASRATGASNQPQHFGDGTRLSIL.

This chain joins TRBV5-1 and TRBJ2-1; 7 bases line up with TRBD2. V was clipped by 0 bases and J by 4 bases; unmatched bases: 16. Germline values: CDR1 SGHRS, CDR2 YFSETQ. The CDR3 consists of 19 residues. The CDR3 spells CASSLGLSGASGPYNEQFF. The CDR3 bases are TGCGCCAGCAGCTTGGGACTTAGTGGGGCTAGCGGTCCATACAATGAGCAGTTCTTC.

This clone was seen a single time. The chain is built from TRBV27 and TRBJ1-5, with D hard to call. V was cut by 3 bases and J by 4 bases, with 7 bases left in between. The germline V gene encodes CDR1 MNHEY and CDR2 SMNVEV (reference sequence). This CDR3 is built from 13 residues. The CDR3 sequence: CASSFGRNQPQHF. CDR3 DNA: TGTGCCAGCAGTTTCGGTAGAAATCAGCCCCAGCATTTT.